This T cell receptor (beta chain) stems from a study of cytomegalovirus exposure and HLA in healthy donors. 13 Jbeta primers and 60 Vbeta primers were used for the PCR. Generated by immunoSEQ multiplex PCR, the TCRdb table keeps only in-frame clones and is missing some. The table lists about 210,000 clones, 75% to 80% of them singletons. CDR1 is SGHRS, CDR2 YFSETQ, per germline. CDR3 length: 17 residues. V shed 0 bases and J 6 bases; nucleotides not matched to a gene: 9. The study, taken as a whole, reports: Specific recognition of CMV antigens was confirmed in vitro for three chains (all CMV-associated). Excluded were some V segments that proved indistinguishable, including TRBV6-2 and TRBV6-3. A missense DCLRE1C variant was associated with V- and J-gene trimming of TCR beta chains in a later analysis, and an independent cohort replicated the association.

Note on this clone: Its antigen is unidentified.

The TCR comes from a male donor in good health and CMV-seronegative. The specimen was PBMCs. V is TRBV5-1 and J is TRBJ2-4; 10 bases are a match to TRBD1. The CDR3 sequence: CASSLGPRQGAGNIQYF. The CDR3 DNA is TGCGCCAGCAGCTTGGGTCCCCGACAGGGGGCGGGAAACATTCAGTACTTC.